One and the same sample provided the 15 T cell receptor beta chains below, sequenced in a study of cytomegalovirus exposure and HLA in healthy donors. The PCR employed 60 Vbeta primers together with 13 Jbeta primers. The protocol was immunoSEQ multiplex PCR, while the TCRdb copy is restricted to in-frame clones and leaves out a portion. Of 100,000 to 120,000 clones listed, about 86% were seen once; the top ten hold approximately 2%. The specimen was PBMCs. The receptors shown here come from a man aged 35 to 55 in good health and CMV-seronegative.

V and J are TRBV30 and TRBJ2-3; TRBD2 is a possible D gene (5 bases). The CDR3 covers 14 residues. The V gene lost 2 bases and the J gene lost 3 bases, with 12 bases spanning the gap. Germline V lookup: CDR1 GTSNPN, CDR2 SVGIG (reference sequence). The CDR3 sequence is CAWSRAGLTDTQYF. Written as DNA, the CDR3 is TGTGCCTGGAGTAGGGCAGGACTTACAGATACGCAGTATTTT.

V and J are TRBV4-1 and TRBJ1-6, with a tentative D call TRBD1 (5 bases). Trimming shortened V by 0 bases and J by 8 bases, and 11 bases separated the two germline ends. CDR3 length: 15 amino acids. Germline assignment: CDR1 MGHRA and CDR2 YSYEKL. Here the CDR3 DNA reads TGCGCCAGCAGCCAAGAGGACAACTGGGATTCACCCCTCCACTTT. Its translation: CASSQEDNWDSPLHF.

The chain is built from TRBV6-5 and TRBJ2-7, with 7 nucleotides matching TRBD1. V lost 6 bases and J lost 3; bases outside the gene matches: 8. Germline assignment: CDR1 MNHEY and CDR2 SVGAGI. CDR3 size: 14 residues. In DNA, the CDR3 is TGTGCCAGCAGACACCGGGACAGAGACTACGAGCAGTACTTC. Residues: CASRHRDRDYEQYF.

With respect to this clone: The same CDR3 can be traced to other DNA sequences in this sample. The rearrangement uses TRBV28 and TRBJ1-5; the D gene is possibly TRBD1 (6 bases). The CDR3 is made up of 15 amino acids. Trimming removed 5 bases from V and 1 base from J, with 12 bases in between. In germline, CDR1 is MDHEN, CDR2 SYDVKM. DNA of the CDR3: TGTGCCAGCAGTCCCCAGGGGCTGAGCAATCAGCCCCAGCATTTT. This encodes CASSPQGLSNQPQHF.

The chain has TRBV27 and TRBJ2-1; 10 bases fit TRBD1. Germline V lookup: CDR1 MNHEY, CDR2 SMNVEV (reference sequence). CDR3 length: 15 residues. With V trimmed by 6 bases and J by 8 bases, 10 bases remained unmatched. CDR3 bases: TGTGCCAGCAGGCCCGGGACAGGGGCCGTGGATGAGCAGTTCTTC. Translated, it gives CASRPGTGAVDEQFF.

To note about this clone: In the same sample, other DNA sequences code for this CDR3. The genes are TRBV10-3 and TRBJ2-5, with a possible D match to TRBD1 (5 bases). Germline V gene sequence: CDR1 ENHRY, CDR2 SYGVKD. The CDR3 has 13 residues. Between the trimmed V and J ends, which lost 4 bases and 1 base, there was a span of 7 bases. For the CDR3, the DNA is TGTGCCATCAGTGGGACAACCCAAGAGACCCAGTACTTC. This translates into CAISGTTQETQYF.

The gene calls are TRBV28 and TRBJ1-1; D is unresolved. This CDR3 contains 12 residues. The V gene lost 8 bases and the J gene lost 1 base, with 8 bases spanning the gap. CDR1 and CDR2 from the germline V gene are MDHEN and SYDVKM. The CDR3 sequence: CASLRGNTEAFF. CDR3 coding DNA: TGTGCCAGCTTAAGAGGGAACACTGAAGCTTTCTTT.

The J gene is TRBJ2-7, the V gene TRBV5-4; TRBD2 might be the D (6 bases). The V end lost 4 bases, the J end lost 1 base, and 12 bases lay between the germline ends. The CDR3 sequence is 14 residues long. The germline V gene encodes CDR1 SGHNT and CDR2 YYREEE (reference sequence). The CDR3 reads CASSTTGTSYEQYF. For the CDR3, the DNA is TGTGCCAGCAGCACCACCGGGACTTCCTACGAGCAGTACTTC.

The V call is TRBV30, the J call TRBJ1-5, with a weak D call TRBD1 (5 bases). V was shortened by 2 bases and J by 0 bases, with 17 bases between the two germline ends. The CDR3 contains 17 residues. The V gene's germline CDR1 is GTSNPN and CDR2 SVGIG (reference sequence). Here the CDR3 DNA reads TGTGCCTGGAGTCCTCCGGACACCGCTTTTAGCAATCAGCCCCAGCATTTT. Translated, it gives CAWSPPDTAFSNQPQHF. The full variable domain, its missing parts supplied by reference TRBV30 and TRBJ1-5, is SQTIHQWPATLVQPVGSPLSLECTVEGTSNPNLYWYRQAAGRGLQLLFYSVGIGQISSEVPQNLSASRPQDRQFILSSKKLLLSDSGFYLCAWSPPDTAFSNQPQHFGDGTRLSIL.

The rearrangement uses TRBV6-6 and TRBJ1-1; 8 bases map to TRBD1. V lost 6 bases to trimming and J lost 1 base; unmatched junction nucleotides: 4. The CDR3 contains 14 residues. Germline loops: CDR1 MNHNY, CDR2 SVGAGI (reference sequence). CDR3 nucleotide sequence: TGTGCCAGCAGGGCCGGGACAGGGAACACTGAAGCTTTCTTT. Protein product: CASRAGTGNTEAFF.

The V gene is TRBV19, the J gene TRBJ1-5; D remains unclear. CDR3 size: 13 residues. The ends were cut back, 3 bases at V and 7 bases at J, with 10 bases in the middle. Looked up from germline, CDR1 is LNHDA and CDR2 is SQIVND (reference sequence). CDR3 bases: TGTGCCAGTAGTATGGATGGGAGCCAGCCCCAGCATTTT. This encodes CASSMDGSQPQHF. The complete variable domain, with remaining parts taken from reference TRBV19 and TRBJ1-5, reads DGGITQSPKYLFRKEGQNVTLSCEQNLNHDAMYWYRQDPGQGLRLIYYSQIVNDFQKGDIAEGYSVSREKKESFPLTVTSAQKNPTAFYLCASSMDGSQPQHFGDGTRLSIL.

This rearrangement joins TRBV5-1 to TRBJ2-1, with 13 bases lining up with TRBD2. There are 15 residues in the CDR3. With 5 bases clipped from V and 7 bases from J, the junction kept 6 bases outside the gene matches. Germline CDR1 reads SGHRS; CDR2 reads YFSETQ. The CDR3 protein is CASSTSGGAENEQFF. CDR3 bases: TGCGCCAGCAGTACTAGCGGGGGGGCCGAGAATGAGCAGTTCTTC.

The chain combines TRBV28 with TRBJ1-2, with D perhaps TRBD1 (6 bases). This CDR3 contains 12 residues. Trimming cost V 7 bases and J 8 bases, with 14 bases left between them. Germline assignment: CDR1 MDHEN and CDR2 SYDVKM. CDR3 amino acids: CASTPPGGGYTF. CDR3 DNA sequence: TGTGCCAGCACCCCTCCGGGGGGCGGCTACACCTTC.

The chain uses TRBV7-9 and TRBJ1-6; D is unresolved. Germline V gene sequence: CDR1 SEHNR, CDR2 FQNEAQ (reference sequence). V lost 5 bases to trimming and J lost 5 bases, with 13 bases between them. This CDR3 has 15 amino acids. The CDR3 nucleotides are TGTGCCAGCAGCCCAGGAGGGCCCGATAATTCACCCCTCCACTTT. This encodes CASSPGGPDNSPLHF.

The chain links TRBV4-2 to TRBJ2-3; TRBD2 matches 11 bases. CDR3 size: 16 residues. Looked up from germline, CDR1 is LGHNA and CDR2 is YNFKEQ. The junction had 8 bases not matched to a gene; V was cut back by 4 bases and J by 5 bases. CDR3 residues: CASSPAETSGGDTQYF. CDR3 nucleotides: TGTGCCAGCAGCCCAGCCGAAACTAGCGGGGGAGATACGCAGTATTTT.